These 24 T cell receptor beta chains were all obtained from the same sample, sequenced in a study of control samples from healthy donors and cancer patients. Sequencing used immunoSEQ multiplex PCR; TCRdb keeps in-frame clones, though not all of them. This sample yields about 180,000 clones, of which around 87% are seen a single time; approximately 1.4% belongs to the top ten. The sequenced sample was blood. The receptors derive from a woman between 45 and 60 years old in good health.

This clone was observed once. An end of the junction does not agree with germline; a read error may underlie this. The rearrangement joins TRBV28 to TRBJ1-2, with no clear D. Per germline, CDR1 MDHEN and CDR2 SYDVKM. The CDR3 runs 13 residues. In nucleotides, the CDR3 is TGTGCCAGCAGTTTTAGTCCCCCATATGTCTACACCTTC. Its translation: CASSFSPPYVYTF.

This clone was counted a few times. The rearrangement uses TRBV14 and TRBJ1-5, with unresolved D. V dropped 2 bases and J dropped 0 bases, with 8 bases sitting between them. The CDR3 contains 15 residues. Germline CDR1 SGHDN, CDR2 FVKESK. CDR3 region: CASSQSSGSNQPQHF. The CDR3 DNA follows: TGTGCCAGCAGCCAAAGCTCGGGTAGCAATCAGCCCCAGCATTTT.

The CDR3 is CAISESNLGGYTF. The DNA of the CDR3 is TGTGCCATCAGTGAGAGTAATCTGGGCGGCTACACCTTC. V usage is TRBV10-3 and J usage is TRBJ1-2; D remains unclear. The V gene's germline CDR1 is ENHRY and CDR2 SYGVKD. The CDR3 sequence is 13 residues long. The V gene lost 2 bases and the J gene lost 8 bases, with 12 bases spanning the gap.

The chain joins TRBV19 to TRBJ2-5; 9 positions agree with TRBD2. V was pared by 8 bases and J by 2 bases, with 9 bases of the junction left unmatched. The CDR3 totals 15 residues. CDR1 LNHDA and CDR2 SQIVND come from the germline V gene (reference sequence). The CDR3 here is CASVPGLAPQETQYF. The CDR3 DNA is TGTGCCAGTGTTCCGGGACTAGCCCCACAAGAGACCCAGTACTTC.

The chain employs TRBV30 and TRBJ1-2; D remains unclear. The CDR3 is 11 residues long. Per the germline V gene, CDR1 is GTSNPN and CDR2 is SVGIG (reference sequence). Trimming pared 4 bases from V and 4 bases from J, leaving 7 bases between. The CDR3 reads CAWTHSYGYTF. DNA for the CDR3: TGTGCCTGGACCCACTCCTATGGCTACACCTTC.

A word on this clone: At one end the junction does not follow the germline gene, possibly because of a read error. This chain uses TRBV2 with TRBJ2-7; D possibly corresponds to TRBD1 (7 bases). Germline lookup yields CDR1 SNHLY and CDR2 FYNNEI. This CDR3 comprises 12 residues. CDR3 coding DNA: TGTGCCAGCAGTGGCGCGGGACAGACTCCCTTCTTC. Amino acids: CASSGAGQTPFF. Full variable domain (missing parts from reference TRBV2 and TRBJ2-7): EPEVTQTPSHQVTQMGQEVILRCVPISNHLYFYWYRQILGQKVEFLVSFYNNEISEKSEIFDDQFSVERPDGSNFTLKIRSTKLEDSAMYFCASSGAGQTPFFGPGTRLTVT.

Regarding this clone: Other DNA sequences from this sample encode an identical CDR3 as well. The V and J genes are TRBV7-3 and TRBJ2-1, with TRBD2 matching 7 bases. The CDR3 totals 14 residues. Germline CDR1 SGHTA, CDR2 FQGTGA. Germline trimming cut 5 bases from V and 3 bases from J; bases unmatched to any gene: 4. In DNA form, the CDR3 reads TGTGCCAGCAGCCCTAGCGGTAACTACAATGAGCAGTTCTTC. This sequence encodes CASSPSGNYNEQFF.

This clone was seen only a few times. Additional DNA sequences in this sample encode the identical CDR3. The genes are TRBV6-5 and TRBJ1-2; D not certain. CDR3 length equals 13 residues. The germline gives CDR1 MNHEY, CDR2 SVGAGI. V lost 6 bases and J lost 1, with 9 bases in between. CDR3 region: CASSPGSNYGYTF. DNA of the CDR3: TGTGCCAGCAGCCCGGGAAGTAACTATGGCTACACCTTC.

The CDR3 DNA sequence: TGTGCCAGCTCCCGCAACCCTTCCTACGAGCAGTACTTC. This sequence encodes CASSRNPSYEQYF. The chain recombines TRBV21-1 with TRBJ2-7. TRBV21-1 is flagged as a pseudogene. This CDR3 is built from 13 residues.

The V gene is TRBV27, the J gene TRBJ2-7; maybe TRBD2 (6 bases). V lost 6 bases and J 0 bases, leaving 18 bases between the germline ends. The germline V gene has CDR1 MNHEY and CDR2 SMNVEV (reference sequence). This CDR3 has 16 amino acids. The CDR3 is CASRPRDSGGSYEQYF. DNA of the CDR3: TGTGCCAGCAGACCGCGGGACTCTGGGGGCTCCTACGAGCAGTACTTC.

V usage is TRBV19 and J usage is TRBJ2-3; TRBD2 matches 15 bases. The CDR3 extends over 17 amino acids. Germline V CDR1 and CDR2: LNHDA, SQIVND (reference sequence). The trim removed 6 bases at V and 4 bases at J, leaving 8 bases unmatched. CDR3 coding DNA: TGTGCCAGTAGCCTGGGACTAGCGGGAGGCGGCGCAGATACGCAGTATTTT. Protein: CASSLGLAGGGADTQYF.

In its sample, this clone was seen once. The V and J genes are TRBV12-2 and TRBJ2-1; the table's D call TRBD2 went unverified against the DNA. TRBV12-2 is a listed pseudogene. This CDR3 spans 15 amino acids. CDR3 DNA sequence: TGTGCAAGTCGCCCGAGGGACTCGGGAGTCGATGAGCAGTTCTTC. Its translation is CASRPRDSGVDEQFF.

The V gene is TRBV5-6, the J gene TRBJ2-3; no firm D call. Per germline, CDR1 SGHDT and CDR2 YYEEEE. The CDR3 is 13 amino acids. V dropped 2 bases and J dropped 6 bases, with 10 bases sitting between them. The CDR3 sequence is CASSLKGVDTQYF. The DNA of the CDR3 is TGTGCCAGCAGCTTAAAAGGAGTTGATACGCAGTATTTT.

The J gene is TRBJ1-1, the V gene TRBV19, with TRBD1 as a possible D gene (5 bases). The V end lost 5 bases, the J end lost 4 bases, and 17 bases lay between the germline ends. CDR3 length: 15 residues. Germline V gene lookup returns CDR1 LNHDA and CDR2 SQIVND (reference sequence). The CDR3 nucleotides read TGTGCCAGTAGTGTAGCAGGGCTTAGAAGCACTGAAGCTTTCTTT. Amino acid sequence: CASSVAGLRSTEAFF.

This chain links TRBV9 with TRBJ1-1; a weak D match, TRBD1 (6 bases). The germline CDR1 and CDR2 sequences are SGDLS and YYNGEE. The CDR3 contains 13 residues. V lost 2 bases to trimming and J lost 8 bases, with 13 bases between them. The CDR3 sequence: CASSVRGGLEAFF. DNA of the CDR3: TGTGCCAGCAGCGTCAGGGGAGGCCTCGAAGCTTTCTTT.

The gene calls are TRBV2 and TRBJ2-1; no firm D call. CDR1 and CDR2 (germline): SNHLY, FYNNEI. Trimming took off 3 bases at V and 10 bases at J, with 4 bases between the two ends. This CDR3 has 10 amino acids. The CDR3 sequence is CASSDLEQFF. The CDR3 nucleotides are TGTGCCAGCAGTGATCTCGAGCAGTTCTTC.

The rearrangement links TRBV7-9 to TRBJ2-5; TRBD2 agrees at 10 bases. The V gene's germline CDR1 is SEHNR and CDR2 FQNEAQ (reference sequence). Trimming cost V 2 bases and J 1 base; bases outside gene matches: 4. CDR3 length: 16 amino acids. The CDR3 DNA is TGTGCCAGCAGCTTATTAGAGCGGGGGGGCCAAGAGACCCAGTACTTC. Translated, it gives CASSLLERGGQETQYF.

Comment on this clone: Germline and junction disagree at one end, which may indicate a read error. J is TRBJ2-3 and V is TRBV10-3; the match to TRBD2 covers 9 bases. The germline gives CDR1 ENHRY, CDR2 SYGVKD. The CDR3 runs to 16 residues. The CDR3 sequence: CAVRALAGKSTDTQYF. CDR3 in DNA: TGTGCCGTCAGGGCGCTAGCGGGGAAGAGCACAGATACGCAGTATTTT.

Regarding this clone: Being one base from a much bigger clone, this may be a read error. The chain is built from TRBV5-6 and TRBJ1-5; no definite D call. V was pared by 0 bases and J by 0 bases, with 1 base between. Germline CDR1 reads SGHDT; CDR2 reads YYEEEE. The CDR3 totals 13 residues. CDR3 DNA sequence: TGTGCCAGCAGCTTGGCTAGCAATCAGCCCCAGCATTTT. Translating it yields CASSLASNQPQHF.

This clone showed up just a few times. This rearrangement joins TRBV4-3 to TRBJ1-6; D gene ambiguous. V was clipped by 0 bases and J by 7 bases, with 7 bases between them. This CDR3 contains 14 residues. Germline-derived CDR1 and CDR2 are LGHNA and YSLEER. CDR3 residues: CASSQDWQNSPLHF. The CDR3 bases are TGCGCCAGCAGCCAAGATTGGCAGAATTCACCCCTCCACTTT.

V gene TRBV7-9 combines with J gene TRBJ2-7, with D hard to call. The V gene lost 10 bases and the J gene lost 5 bases, with 12 bases spanning the gap. Germline V gives CDR1 SEHNR, CDR2 FQNEAQ (reference sequence). The CDR3 is 11 residues long. In DNA form, the CDR3 reads TGTGCCACCTCTCCCCGGGACGAGCAGTACTTC. Encoded protein: CATSPRDEQYF.

V is TRBV9 and J is TRBJ1-5; D ambiguous. Trimming shortened V by 4 bases and J by 0 bases, and 17 bases separated the two germline ends. There are 17 residues in the CDR3. The germline CDR1 and CDR2 sequences are SGDLS and YYNGEE. The CDR3 reads CASSTSDGRNSNQPQHF. The CDR3 region has the DNA TGTGCCAGCAGCACTTCGGACGGGAGAAATAGCAATCAGCCCCAGCATTTT.

The chain couples TRBV6-5 to TRBJ2-5; 7 bases map to TRBD2. Germline CDR1 and CDR2: MNHEY and SVGAGI. This CDR3 region has 11 residues. The CDR3 bases are TGTGCGACGGGGGGTGGAGAGACCCAGTACTTC. It codes for CATGGGETQYF.

This clone was observed a single time. This chain links TRBV5-6 with TRBJ2-7; TRBD1 matches 8 bases. V was pared by 1 base and J by 2 bases, with 5 bases of the junction left unmatched. The V gene's germline CDR1 is SGHDT and CDR2 YYEEEE. This CDR3 is 15 amino acids long. The CDR3 reads CASSLRSGGAYEQYF. The CDR3 nucleotides are TGTGCCAGCAGCTTGCGTTCAGGGGGCGCCTACGAGCAGTACTTC.